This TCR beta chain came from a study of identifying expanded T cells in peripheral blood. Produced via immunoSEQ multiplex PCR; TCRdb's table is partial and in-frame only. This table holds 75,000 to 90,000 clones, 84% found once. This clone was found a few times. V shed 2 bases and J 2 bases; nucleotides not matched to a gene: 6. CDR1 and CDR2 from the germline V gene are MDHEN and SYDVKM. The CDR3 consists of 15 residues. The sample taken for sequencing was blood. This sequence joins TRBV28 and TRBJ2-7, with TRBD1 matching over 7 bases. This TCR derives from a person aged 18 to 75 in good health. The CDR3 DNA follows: TGTGCCAGCAGTTTAGGGACAGTACCTCCCTACGAGCAGTACTTC. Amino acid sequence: CASSLGTVPPYEQYF.